These 20 T cell receptor beta chains share one sample of origin, sequenced in a study of T-cell reconstitution after alpha-beta-depleted transplantation in children. A library of TCRbeta sequences, prepared with unique molecular identifiers, was generated. TCRdb used MiXCR to reprocess the PCR reads, holding one entry per CDR3 protein. The sample shows 300,000 to 400,000 distinct CDR3 sequences, 15% to 20% of them seen only once. The sample consisted of PBMCs, mostly from graft donor cells, taken 360 days after TCRalphabeta/CD19-depleted stem cell transplant. The source is a male patient under 10 years old who had a stem cell transplant for acute lymphoblastic leukemia, so the T cells may come from the graft donor.

In its sample, this clonotype was seen a few times. The genes are TRBV20-1 and TRBJ2-7, with TRBD1 matching 10 bases. The germline V gene encodes CDR1 DFQATT and CDR2 SNEGSKA (reference sequence). Trimming at V came to 6 bases and at J to 3 bases, leaving 5 bases not matched to a gene. The CDR3 is made up of 13 amino acids. The CDR3: CSARDRGGYEQYF. The CDR3 DNA reads as TGCAGTGCGCGGGACAGGGGAGGCTACGAGCAGTACTTC.

This clonotype was detected only a few times. V gene TRBV7-8 combines with J gene TRBJ2-5; D ambiguous. CDR1 is SGHVS and CDR2 is FQNEAQ in the germline V gene. The CDR3 consists of 14 residues. V was trimmed by 5 bases and J by 2 bases, leaving 12 bases between them. The chain's CDR3 is CASSPRPWQETQYF. CDR3 DNA: TGTGCCAGCAGCCCCCGGCCCTGGCAAGAGACCCAGTACTTC.

This clonotype has just one count. The chain employs TRBV4-1 and TRBJ2-7, with D perhaps matching TRBD1 (5 bases). Germline V gene lookup returns CDR1 MGHRA and CDR2 YSYEKL. The CDR3 has 17 residues. V lost 0 bases and J 2 bases, leaving 17 bases between the germline ends. The CDR3 is CASSQEPQAGNPYEQYF. Here the CDR3 DNA reads TGCGCCAGCAGCCAAGAGCCCCAGGCAGGGAATCCCTACGAGCAGTACTTC.

This clonotype has just a few counts. V is TRBV20-1 and J is TRBJ2-3; D is unresolved. The germline CDR1 and CDR2 sequences are DFQATT and SNEGSKA (reference sequence). Trimming removed 4 bases from V and 2 bases from J, with 16 bases in between. This CDR3 is built from 15 residues. The CDR3 DNA follows: TGCAGTGCTACCGCCCCAGCCGGGCCCACAGATACGCAGTATTTT. Encoded protein: CSATAPAGPTDTQYF.

This sequence joins TRBV6-1 and TRBJ2-3; perhaps TRBD1 as D (6 bases). CDR1 MNHNS and CDR2 SASEGT come from the germline V gene. The CDR3 extends over 12 amino acids. Trimming stripped 7 bases from V and 6 bases from J, with 11 bases between. This CDR3 reads CASTRTGDTQYF. The CDR3 DNA reads TGTGCCAGCACCCGAACAGGGGATACGCAGTATTTT.

V usage is TRBV6-5 and J usage is TRBJ1-2; D call uncertain. Germline V lookup: CDR1 MNHEY, CDR2 SVGAGI. The CDR3 spans 14 residues. V dropped 2 bases and J dropped 4 bases, with 11 bases sitting between them. CDR3 sequence (DNA): TGTGCCAGCAGTTACGGGCAGTACCTCTATGGCTACACCTTC. It codes for CASSYGQYLYGYTF.

This clonotype was recorded a few times. The V call is TRBV4-1, the J call TRBJ2-7; D possibly uses TRBD1 or TRBD2 (5 bases each). The V and J ends lost 1 base and 3 bases respectively, with 7 bases between them. The CDR3 is 13 residues long. CDR1 and CDR2 (germline): MGHRA, YSYEKL. The DNA of the CDR3 is TGCGCCAGCAGCCAAGGGGACCTCTACGAGCAGTACTTC. Translating gives CASSQGDLYEQYF.

This clonotype has just a few counts. CDR3 in amino acids: CASSPRAGSGSYEQYF. Here the CDR3 DNA reads TGCGCCAGCTCCCCTCGGGCAGGGTCGGGATCCTACGAGCAGTACTTC. The rearrangement joins TRBV5-1 to TRBJ2-7, with D perhaps being TRBD1 or TRBD2 (5 bases each). Germline V gives CDR1 SGHRS, CDR2 YFSETQ. Trimming left V 7 bases short and J 1 base short, with 21 bases between. This CDR3 spans 16 amino acids.

The V call is TRBV7-9, the J call TRBJ2-5; no clear D. V was cut by 4 bases and J by 2 bases, with 17 bases left in between. There are 16 residues in the CDR3. Per the germline V gene, CDR1 is SEHNR and CDR2 is FQNEAQ (reference sequence). Written as DNA, the CDR3 is TGTGCCAGCAGCTCCCTGAGGCCTAATAAGCAAGAGACCCAGTACTTC. Translation: CASSSLRPNKQETQYF.

The chain has TRBV6-1 and TRBJ2-2, with 9 bases fitting TRBD2. Germline CDR1 is MNHNS and CDR2 is SASEGT. The junction had 14 bases not matched to a gene; V was cut back by 6 bases and J by 6 bases. There are 17 residues in the CDR3. CDR3 sequence (DNA): TGTGCCAGCAGCCCCTTCTGGCGGGAGGGCTTGTCCGGGGAGCTGTTTTTT. The encoded protein is CASSPFWREGLSGELFF.

The chain combines TRBV19 with TRBJ2-5; maybe TRBD2 (5 bases). From germline, CDR1 is LNHDA and CDR2 SQIVND (reference sequence). V was pared by 6 bases and J by 1 base, with 12 bases between. The CDR3 runs to 14 residues. The CDR3 loop reads CASRLGAAQETQYF. The CDR3 nucleotides read TGTGCCAGTAGGCTCGGAGCGGCCCAAGAGACCCAGTACTTC.

V is TRBV4-2 and J is TRBJ2-7; D gene uncertain. There are 15 residues in the CDR3. Germline V gene lookup returns CDR1 LGHNA and CDR2 YNFKEQ. The V end lost 0 bases, the J end lost 0 bases, and 9 bases lay between the germline ends. CDR3 sequence reads: CASSQDPGGSYEQYF. CDR3 DNA sequence: TGTGCCAGCAGCCAAGATCCGGGCGGCTCCTACGAGCAGTACTTC.

This clonotype was detected many times. The chain recombines TRBV5-5 with TRBJ2-5; 7 bases match TRBD2. The CDR3 sequence is 13 residues long. Germline V gene sequence: CDR1 SGHKS, CDR2 YYEKEE (reference sequence). The trim removed 3 bases at V and 5 bases at J, leaving 4 bases unmatched. CDR3 DNA: TGTGCCAGCAGCTCTAGCGGAGGGGAGACCCAGTACTTC. Encoded protein: CASSSSGGETQYF.

V usage is TRBV7-9 and J usage is TRBJ2-7, with a weak D call TRBD2 (5 bases). From germline, CDR1 is SEHNR and CDR2 FQNEAQ (reference sequence). Trimming left V 4 bases short and J 0 bases short, with 13 bases between. This CDR3 spans 15 amino acids. The CDR3 here is CASSSGVSSSYEQYF. CDR3 nucleotides: TGTGCCAGCAGCTCCGGGGTTTCAAGCTCCTACGAGCAGTACTTC. Filled out from reference TRBV7-9 and TRBJ2-7, the complete variable domain reads DTGVSQNPRHKITKRGQNVTFRCDPISEHNRLYWYRQTLGQGPEFLTYFQNEAQLEKSRLLSDRFSAERPKGSFSTLEIQRTEQGDSAMYLCASSSGVSSSYEQYFGPGTRLTVT.

There are a few counts of this clonotype. The chain is built from TRBV24-1 and TRBJ2-7, with D possibly matching TRBD1 (5 bases). The CDR3 covers 13 residues. CDR1 and CDR2 (germline): KGHDR, SFDVKD. Trimming pared 0 bases from V and 7 bases from J, leaving 9 bases between. The CDR3 loop reads CATSDLQGREQYF. The CDR3 region has the DNA TGTGCCACCAGTGATTTGCAGGGAAGGGAGCAGTACTTC.

About this clonotype itself: This may arise from a read error, as a much more abundant clone is one base away. The J gene is TRBJ1-4, the V gene TRBV28; 10 positions match TRBD1. J gave up 1 base and V 1 base, and 12 bases lay outside the gene matches. This CDR3 spans 20 amino acids. CDR1 is MDHEN, CDR2 SYDVKM, per germline. As DNA, the CDR3 is TGTGCCAGCAGTTTATCCGCCTGGACAGGGGGAGGCCAAACTAATGAAAAACTGTTTTTT. It yields the protein CASSLSAWTGGGQTNEKLFF.

The gene calls are TRBV20-1 and TRBJ1-1; possibly TRBD1 for D (6 bases). The V end lost 3 bases, the J end lost 11 bases, and 16 bases lay between the germline ends. Germline CDR1 DFQATT, CDR2 SNEGSKA (reference sequence). CDR3 size: 12 residues. As DNA, the CDR3 is TGCAGTGCTAGGGGGGGGCCCTTAAAGGCTTTCTTT. Amino acids: CSARGGPLKAFF.

The sample holds many counts of this clonotype. The chain links TRBV7-9 to TRBJ2-3, with 12 bases matching TRBD2. The germline V gene has CDR1 SEHNR and CDR2 FQNEAQ (reference sequence). Losses at the gene ends were 3 bases for V and 1 base for J; bases not matched to a gene: 11. The CDR3 contains 19 residues. CDR3 amino acids: CASSFQLAGGVFGTDTQYF. The CDR3 nucleotides read TGTGCCAGCAGCTTCCAACTAGCGGGAGGAGTGTTCGGCACAGATACGCAGTATTTT.

This clonotype was seen many times. The chain couples TRBV10-3 to TRBJ2-5, with D hard to call. Per the germline V gene, CDR1 is ENHRY and CDR2 is SYGVKD. The CDR3 covers 14 residues. V lost 6 bases and J 4 bases, leaving 15 bases between the germline ends. The CDR3 protein is CAIRPHGLGETQYF. The CDR3 DNA sequence: TGTGCCATCAGGCCCCACGGGTTAGGAGAGACCCAGTACTTC.

This rearrangement joins TRBV20-1 to TRBJ2-7, with 10 bases aligning to TRBD2. V shed 3 bases and J 6 bases; nucleotides not matched to a gene: 8. CDR1 is DFQATT, CDR2 SNEGSKA, per germline (reference sequence). The CDR3 runs 14 residues. CDR3 protein: CSASPLAGEVEQYF. The CDR3 DNA reads TGCAGTGCTAGCCCCCTAGCGGGAGAAGTCGAGCAGTACTTC.